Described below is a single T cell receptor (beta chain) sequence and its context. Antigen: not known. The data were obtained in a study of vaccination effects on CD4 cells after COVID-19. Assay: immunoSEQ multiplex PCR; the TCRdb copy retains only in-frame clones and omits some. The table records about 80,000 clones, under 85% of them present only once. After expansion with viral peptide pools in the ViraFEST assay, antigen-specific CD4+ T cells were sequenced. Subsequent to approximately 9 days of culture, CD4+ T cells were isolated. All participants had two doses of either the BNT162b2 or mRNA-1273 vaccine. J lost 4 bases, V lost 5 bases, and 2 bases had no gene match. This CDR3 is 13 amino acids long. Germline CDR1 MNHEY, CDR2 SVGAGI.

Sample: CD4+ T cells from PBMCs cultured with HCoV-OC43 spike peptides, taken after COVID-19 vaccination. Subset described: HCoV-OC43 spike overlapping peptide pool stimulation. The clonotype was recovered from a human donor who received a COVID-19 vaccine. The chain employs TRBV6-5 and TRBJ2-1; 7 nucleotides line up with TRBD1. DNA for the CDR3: TGTGCCAGCAGTATACAGGGGTACAATGAGCAGTTCTTC. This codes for CASSIQGYNEQFF.